The text below deals with one T cell receptor beta chain. Its matching antigen is unknown. One end of the junction does not line up with germline, which may come from a read error. The CDR3 contains 14 residues. Per germline, CDR1 SGHDT and CDR2 YYEEEE. This sample was taken from a study of cytomegalovirus exposure and HLA in healthy donors. Points from the study as a whole: The study flagged about 160 TCR beta chains as cytomegalovirus-associated.

It was with 60 Vbeta and 13 Jbeta primers that the PCR ran. The method was immunoSEQ multiplex PCR; TCRdb's version includes in-frame clones alone and lacks a portion of them. The data hold some 96,000 clones, with roughly 80% observed a single time. The receptor was derived from a man aged 40-49 years in good health and CMV-seropositive. Sequencing was performed on PBMCs. This chain connects TRBV5-6 to TRBJ1-4; TRBD1 agrees at 7 bases. CDR3 region: CASSPSGTDPRSLF. CDR3 nucleotide sequence: TGTGCCAGCAGCCCCTCGGGGACAGACCCTCGTTCGCTTTTT.